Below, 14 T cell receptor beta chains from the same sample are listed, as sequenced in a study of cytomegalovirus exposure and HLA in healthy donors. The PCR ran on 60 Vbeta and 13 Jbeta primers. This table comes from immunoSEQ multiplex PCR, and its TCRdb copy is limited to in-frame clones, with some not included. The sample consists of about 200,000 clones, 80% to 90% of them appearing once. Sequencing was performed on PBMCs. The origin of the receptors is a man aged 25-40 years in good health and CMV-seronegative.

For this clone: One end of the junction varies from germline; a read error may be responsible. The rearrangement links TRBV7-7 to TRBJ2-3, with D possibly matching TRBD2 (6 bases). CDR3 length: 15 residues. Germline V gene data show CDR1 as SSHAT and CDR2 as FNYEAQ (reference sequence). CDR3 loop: CASSPGVGLADTQYF. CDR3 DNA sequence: TGTGCTAGCAGCCCGGGGGTTGGGCTTGCAGATACGCAGTATTTT.

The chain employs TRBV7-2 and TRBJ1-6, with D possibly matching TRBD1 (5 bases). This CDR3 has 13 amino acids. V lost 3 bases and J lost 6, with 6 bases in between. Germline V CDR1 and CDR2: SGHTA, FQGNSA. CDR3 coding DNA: TGTGCCAGCAGCTTGGGGGGTAATTCACCCCTCCACTTT. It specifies CASSLGGNSPLHF.

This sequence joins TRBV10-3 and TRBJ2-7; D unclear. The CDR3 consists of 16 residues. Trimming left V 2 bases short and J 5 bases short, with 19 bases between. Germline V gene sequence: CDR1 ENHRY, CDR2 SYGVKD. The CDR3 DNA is TGTGCCATCAGTGAGATGGGCCAGTTAGGTGGCGACGAGCAGTACTTC. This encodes CAISEMGQLGGDEQYF.

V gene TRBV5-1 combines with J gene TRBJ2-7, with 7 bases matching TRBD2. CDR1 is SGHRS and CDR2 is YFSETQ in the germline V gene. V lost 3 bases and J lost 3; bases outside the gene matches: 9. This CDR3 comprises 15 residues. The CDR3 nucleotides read TGCGCCAGCAGCTCGAATAGCGGGTTCGACTACGAGCAGTACTTC. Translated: CASSSNSGFDYEQYF.

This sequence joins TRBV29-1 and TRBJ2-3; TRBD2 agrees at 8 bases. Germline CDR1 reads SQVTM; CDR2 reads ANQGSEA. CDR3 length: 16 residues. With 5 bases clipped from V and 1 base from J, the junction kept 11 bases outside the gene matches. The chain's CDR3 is CSVPAGGERRTDTQYF. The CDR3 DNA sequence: TGCAGCGTTCCGGCGGGGGGCGAGCGCCGCACAGATACGCAGTATTTT.

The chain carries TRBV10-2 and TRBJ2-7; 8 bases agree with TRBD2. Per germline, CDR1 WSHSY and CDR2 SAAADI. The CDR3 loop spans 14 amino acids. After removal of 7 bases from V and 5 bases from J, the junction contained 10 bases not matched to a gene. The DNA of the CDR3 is TGCGCCAGCAACCTCTCGGGGGGGCGGGACGAGCAGTACTTC. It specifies CASNLSGGRDEQYF.

The CDR3 DNA reads TGTGCCAGCAGCGTAGGGTCCAGGGGTAGGGGGGGCCGGGGGGAGACCCAGTACTTC. It is translated as CASSVGSRGRGGRGETQYF. The chain carries TRBV9 and TRBJ2-5, with a possible D match to TRBD2 (7 bases). The V and J ends lost 0 bases and 5 bases respectively, with 26 bases between them. The CDR3 consists of 19 residues. Germline CDR1 reads SGDLS; CDR2 reads YYNGEE.

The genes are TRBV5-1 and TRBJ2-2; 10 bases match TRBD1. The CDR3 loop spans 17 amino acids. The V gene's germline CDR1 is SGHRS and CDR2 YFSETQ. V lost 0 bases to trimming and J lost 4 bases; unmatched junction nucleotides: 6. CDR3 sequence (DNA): TGCGCCAGCAGCTTGGGGACCCGGACAGGGGGCACCGGGGAGCTGTTTTTT. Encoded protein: CASSLGTRTGGTGELFF.

CDR3 residues: CASSLDRGRSYEQYF. The CDR3 DNA follows: TGTGCCAGCAGCTTGGACAGGGGGCGCTCATACGAGCAGTACTTC. The chain joins TRBV5-5 to TRBJ2-7; 9 nucleotides match TRBD1. With V trimmed by 0 bases and J by 4 bases, 5 bases remained unmatched. The CDR3 loop spans 15 amino acids. Germline-derived CDR1 and CDR2 are SGHKS and YYEKEE (reference sequence).

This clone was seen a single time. For the CDR3, the DNA is TGTGCCAGCTCACCCCCGGGACTAGCGGGGGGGCCAGTTATCGAGCAGTTCTTC. Amino acids: CASSPPGLAGGPVIEQFF. The genes are TRBV18 and TRBJ2-1; 16 bases fit TRBD2. CDR3 length: 18 amino acids. The V gene end was trimmed by 3 bases and the J gene end by 10 bases; junction bases not matched to a gene: 12. Germline-derived CDR1 and CDR2 are KGHSH and LQKENI.

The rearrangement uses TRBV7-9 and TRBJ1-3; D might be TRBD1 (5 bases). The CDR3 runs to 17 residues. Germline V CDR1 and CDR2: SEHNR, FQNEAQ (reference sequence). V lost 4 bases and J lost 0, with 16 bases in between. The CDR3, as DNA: TGTGCCAGCAGCTCATCGGGACTGACTTTCTCTGGAAACACCATATATTTT. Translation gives CASSSSGLTFSGNTIYF.

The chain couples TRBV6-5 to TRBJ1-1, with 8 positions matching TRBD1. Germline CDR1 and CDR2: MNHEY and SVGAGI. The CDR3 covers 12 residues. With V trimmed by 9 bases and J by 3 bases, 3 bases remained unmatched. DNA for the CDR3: TGTGCCAGTGCACAGGGGGACACTGAAGCTTTCTTT. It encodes CASAQGDTEAFF.

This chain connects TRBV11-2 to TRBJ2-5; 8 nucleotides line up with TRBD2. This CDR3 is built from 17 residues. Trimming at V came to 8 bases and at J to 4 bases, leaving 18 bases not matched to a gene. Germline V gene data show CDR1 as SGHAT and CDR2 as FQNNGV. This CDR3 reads CASGPFPGGPMGETQYF. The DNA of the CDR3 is TGTGCCAGCGGACCCTTTCCGGGGGGGCCTATGGGAGAGACCCAGTACTTC.

The CDR3 sequence: CARLSGGAVQETQYF. The CDR3 DNA reads TGTGCCAGACTTAGCGGGGGGGCCGTACAAGAGACCCAGTACTTC. The chain recombines TRBV5-3 with TRBJ2-5; 11 nucleotides line up with TRBD2. TRBV5-3 is designated an ORF whose function remains uncertain. This CDR3 comprises 15 residues. The junction had 7 bases not matched to a gene; V was cut back by 7 bases and J by 2 bases.